Shown below are 9 T cell receptor beta chains from a single sample sequenced in a study of Graves' ophthalmopathy and Graves' hyperthyroidism. From RNA, the CDR3 regions of TCR beta chains were amplified and sequenced. After a first-round RT-PCR with HTBI primers, a second-round multiplex PCR was run. TCRdb analysed the multiplex PCR reads with MiXCR anew, one entry per CDR3 protein. The sample lists 150,000 to 200,000 distinct CDR3 sequences, 30% to 45% occurring once. The specimen was peripheral blood. The receptors were gathered from a man aged 30 to 45 with Graves' ophthalmopathy.

At least ten counts were recorded for this clonotype. This chain's CDR3 is CAWSRLAGPYEQYF. CDR3 bases: TGTGCCTGGAGTAGGCTAGCGGGACCCTACGAGCAGTACTTC. J is TRBJ2-7 and V is TRBV30; 9 bases align to TRBD2. Trimming removed 2 bases from V and 2 bases from J; junction bases left unmatched: 4. The germline CDR1 and CDR2 sequences are GTSNPN and SVGIG (reference sequence). This CDR3 has 14 residues.

The chain recombines TRBV27 with TRBJ2-5; unclear D gene. Germline CDR1 MNHEY, CDR2 SMNVEV (reference sequence). The CDR3 consists of 16 residues. V shed 5 bases and J shed 2 bases, with 18 bases lying between them. The CDR3 DNA reads TGTGCCAGCAGTGGAAGGGCAGCGATTGATCAAGAGACCCAGTACTTC. Amino acid sequence: CASSGRAAIDQETQYF.

This sequence joins TRBV7-8 and TRBJ1-1; D uncertain. The germline V and J ends were trimmed by 1 base and 3 bases, with 6 bases remaining between them. In germline, CDR1 is SGHVS, CDR2 FQNEAQ. The CDR3 length is 13 residues. The CDR3 sequence: CASSLVQYTEAFF. CDR3 DNA: TGTGCCAGCAGCTTAGTACAGTACACTGAAGCTTTCTTT.

The V call is TRBV6-5, the J call TRBJ1-1; D is unresolved. Germline values: CDR1 MNHEY, CDR2 SVGAGI. V lost 0 bases, J lost 5 bases, and 4 bases lay in between. The CDR3 spans 12 residues. The CDR3 nucleotides read TGTGCCAGCAGTTACTCCTGGACTGAAGCTTTCTTT. This gives the protein CASSYSWTEAFF.

The sample holds many counts of this clonotype. The chain carries TRBV7-8 and TRBJ2-7; TRBD2 aligns across 7 bases. The germline V gene has CDR1 SGHVS and CDR2 FQNEAQ. V gave up 3 bases and J gave up 1 base; unmatched junction bases: 3. The CDR3 has 14 residues. The CDR3 spells CASSFAGVSYEQYF. For the CDR3, the DNA is TGTGCCAGCAGCTTCGCGGGAGTGTCCTACGAGCAGTACTTC. Variable domain in full (rest from reference TRBV7-8 and TRBJ2-7): GAGVSQSPRYKVAKRGQDVALRCDPISGHVSLFWYQQALGQGPEFLTYFQNEAQLDKSGLPSDRFFAERPEGSVSTLKIQRTQQEDSAVYLCASSFAGVSYEQYFGPGTRLTVT.

Only a few counts were recorded for this clonotype. The V gene is TRBV6-1, the J gene TRBJ2-5, with 9 bases lining up with TRBD1. Germline V gene data show CDR1 as MNHNS and CDR2 as SASEGT. Germline trimming cut 6 bases from V and 4 bases from J; bases unmatched to any gene: 9. The CDR3 sequence is 15 residues long. This chain's CDR3 is CASRSHRGRGETQYF. CDR3 nucleotides: TGTGCCAGCAGGTCCCACAGGGGGCGCGGAGAGACCCAGTACTTC.

This clonotype was observed many times. For the CDR3, the DNA is TGTGCCAGCAAACGGGACGGCTCCTACGAGCAGTACTTC. Translated, it gives CASKRDGSYEQYF. J is TRBJ2-7 and V is TRBV28; D tentatively reads TRBD1 or TRBD2 (5 bases each). The CDR3 consists of 13 residues. Deletions cut 7 bases from V and 0 bases from J, with 10 bases between. Germline V lookup: CDR1 MDHEN, CDR2 SYDVKM.

The table lists this clonotype with a count of one. The chain combines TRBV6-1 with TRBJ1-1, with unresolved D. The CDR3 contains 11 residues. Trimming took 10 bases from V and 4 from J, leaving 10 bases between them. Looked up from germline, CDR1 is MNHNS and CDR2 is SASEGT. CDR3: CATVWGTEAFF. CDR3 bases: TGTGCCACCGTATGGGGCACTGAAGCTTTCTTT.

The rearrangement joins TRBV6-1 to TRBJ1-5; D gene uncertain. The length of the CDR3 is 13 residues. V was shortened by 6 bases and J by 2 bases, with 8 bases between the two germline ends. From germline, CDR1 is MNHNS and CDR2 SASEGT. The CDR3 nucleotides are TGTGCCAGCAGAGACTTACGCAATCAGCCCCAGCATTTT. It translates to CASRDLRNQPQHF.